This record concerns one TCR beta chain sequence. Its antigen is not known. These data originate in a study of blood T cells in healthy people across ages. Study findings and constraints: In older individuals, TCR beta diversity per million T cells was lower, falling roughly linearly with age. Researchers judged that diversity estimates from one million T cells fell short of true values.

PCR was performed a second time for about 7 to 12 cycles using a sample-barcoded 5' primer and a J-beta primer mix. TCRdb reprocessed the 5' RACE reads via MiXCR and lists one record per CDR3 protein. The top ten hold roughly 14% of the sample, which has some 1.1 million distinct CDR3 sequences, more than 30% seen once. Germline V gene lookup returns CDR1 DFQATT and CDR2 SNEGSKA (reference sequence). This CDR3 has 14 amino acids. Trimming stripped 5 bases from V and 4 bases from J, with 15 bases between. The J gene is TRBJ2-1, the V gene TRBV20-1, with D unresolved. The receptor comes from a man aged 18-30 years in good health. Sequencing was performed on blood. This CDR3 is CSAPKGLPYNEQFF. The DNA for the CDR3 is TGCAGTGCTCCCAAGGGCTTACCTTACAATGAGCAGTTCTTC.